This T cell receptor beta chain is drawn from a study of blood T cell repertoires in COVID-19. The wider study: The cDNA or gDNA used as material had been derived from T cells, B-cell-depleted T cells, or PBMCs.

Clinical history as reported by participants underpinned cohort assignment. Exposed participants came across a COVID-19 case within 2 weeks before study entry. Sequencing used immunoSEQ multiplex PCR; TCRdb keeps in-frame clones, though not all of them. This table has 300,000 to 400,000 clones, roughly nine tenths appearing once. Germline trimming cut 2 bases from V and 0 bases from J; bases unmatched to any gene: 3. The CDR3 sequence is 15 residues long. CDR1 is KGHSH, CDR2 LQKENI, per germline. The sequence derives from a woman aged 25 to 39 who had been exposed to COVID-19. Material for sequencing was PBMCs or T cells enriched from blood (not recorded which). The chain couples TRBV18 to TRBJ2-7, with 8 bases fitting TRBD1. CDR3 bases: TGTGCCAGCTCACCAACGGGACAGGTCTCCTACGAGCAGTACTTC. It is translated as CASSPTGQVSYEQYF.